Sequencing of this TCR beta chain was carried out in a study of shared clonotypes between healthy human individuals. Overall study: For every donor, three CD4 naive, three CD4 memory, two CD8 naive and one CD8 memory plates were used.

An even split of each subset's genomic DNA across several immunoSEQ plates was performed. Method: immunoSEQ multiplex PCR; TCRdb's copy keeps in-frame clones and lacks some. The data contain approximately 2.5 million clones, around 90% of them singletons. Deletions cut 7 bases from V and 7 bases from J, with 17 bases between. Germline V gene lookup returns CDR1 SNHLY and CDR2 FYNNEI. CDR3 length: 13 amino acids. Splitting the CD4+ cells yielded a CD45RA+ naive subset and a CD45RA-negative memory subset. The clonotype comes from a man in his late teens or twenties in good health. The chain is built from TRBV2 and TRBJ2-7; weak D call: TRBD2 (6 bases). Sample: naive CD4+ T cells sorted from blood. Subset reported: CD45RA+ positively selected. DNA for the CDR3: TGTGCCAGCAAGGGTCTGTGGGGAGGTGAGCAGTACTTC. Protein sequence: CASKGLWGGEQYF.